A selection of T cell receptor beta chains follows, all from one sample in a study of blood T cells in healthy people across ages. TCRdb called the 5' RACE reads again in MiXCR, with one record for every CDR3 protein. The data contain over 700,000 distinct CDR3 sequences, approximately 25% of them singletons. This sample also appeared in a second study, on T cells of mothers and their children.

Sequencing was carried out using blood. These receptors were taken from a boy aged 5-17 years in good health. The CDR3 runs from the conserved cysteine through the conserved F or W. The D gene is left open where the match is weak. Rows give clone size only sometimes, using once, few, many, or a class for an expanded clone.

d_gene,v_gene,abundance,j_gene,CDR3aa,CDR3nt
-,TRBV11-2,-,TRBJ2-7,CASSTTGTYQPYEQYF,TGTGCCAGCAGCACAACCGGGACCTACCAACCCTACGAGCAGTACTTC
-,TRBV11-2,few,TRBJ1-2,CASSLAGAASYGYTF,TGTGCCAGCAGCTTAGCTGGGGCAGCCAGCTATGGCTACACCTTC
-,TRBV28,-,TRBJ1-1,CASSLPGRNTEAFF,TGTGCCAGCAGTTTACCGGGCCGGAACACTGAAGCTTTCTTT
-,TRBV5-5,few,TRBJ2-2,CASSPSGYGELFF,TGTGCCAGCAGCCCCAGCGGGTACGGGGAGCTGTTTTTT
TRBD1,TRBV6-5,-,TRBJ1-5,CASRNRDSVDQPQHF,TGTGCCAGCAGAAACCGGGACAGTGTTGATCAGCCCCAGCATTTT
-,TRBV27,-,TRBJ2-5,CASSLRAPRETQYF,TGTGCCAGCAGTTTAAGGGCCCCAAGAGAGACCCAGTACTTC
TRBD2,TRBV2,few,TRBJ2-3,CASTAAASGTPTFTDTQYF,TGTGCCAGCACGGCAGCGGCTAGCGGGACACCAACCTTCACAGATACGCAGTATTTT
TRBD1,TRBV7-9,-,TRBJ1-2,CASSLVDRVRGYTF,TGTGCCAGCAGCTTAGTCGACAGGGTGAGAGGCTACACCTTC
TRBD1,TRBV7-3,few,TRBJ2-2,CASNPGQGTGELFF,TGTGCCAGCAACCCGGGACAGGGAACCGGGGAGCTGTTTTTT
TRBD2,TRBV4-2,few,TRBJ2-5,CASSQDPSGSETQYF,TGTGCCAGCAGCCAAGATCCTAGCGGGAGCGAGACCCAGTACTTC
TRBD1,TRBV12-3/TRBV12-4,few,TRBJ2-3,CASSSDRGGTDTQYF,TGTGCCAGCAGTTCCGACAGGGGGGGCACAGATACGCAGTATTTT
TRBD1,TRBV6-5,few,TRBJ1-4,CASSMTGDEKLFF,TGTGCCAGCAGCATGACAGGGGACGAAAAACTGTTTTTT
-,TRBV7-2,-,TRBJ2-1,CASSRDPENEQFF,TGTGCCAGCAGCCGGGACCCGGAGAATGAGCAGTTCTTC
TRBD2,TRBV7-3,-,TRBJ2-3,CASSPGRGGDTQYF,TGTGCCAGCAGCCCCGGGCGCGGGGGAGATACGCAGTATTTT
TRBD1,TRBV12-3/TRBV12-4,many,TRBJ1-3,CASSPSTGPGNTIYF,TGTGCCAGCAGCCCCTCGACAGGGCCTGGAAACACCATATATTTT
-,TRBV6-5,-,TRBJ2-7,CASSLTTSYEQYF,TGTGCCAGCAGTCTTACGACATCCTACGAGCAGTACTTC
-,TRBV9,few,TRBJ2-7,CASSVGRAGFNEQYF,TGTGCCAGCAGCGTAGGTAGGGCAGGGTTCAACGAGCAGTACTTC
-,TRBV6-2/TRBV6-3,-,TRBJ1-2,CASSYIDNFDGYTF,TGTGCCAGCAGTTACATAGACAACTTCGATGGCTACACCTTC
TRBD2,TRBV11-2,-,TRBJ2-7,CASSQEPRAGGYEQYF,TGTGCCAGCAGCCAAGAGCCTCGAGCGGGGGGTTACGAGCAGTACTTC
-,TRBV5-1,few,TRBJ2-2,CASNQGTGELFF,TGCGCCAGCAACCAGGGAACCGGGGAGCTGTTTTTT
-,TRBV7-9,few,TRBJ2-1,CASSSIRGAKDNEQFF,TGTGCCAGCAGCTCGATCCGGGGGGCTAAGGACAATGAGCAGTTCTTC
TRBD1,TRBV6-6,once,TRBJ2-7,CASRVTGSSYEQNF,TGTGCCAGCAGGGTGACAGGGAGCTCCTACGAGCAGAACTTC
-,TRBV12-3/TRBV12-4,-,TRBJ1-2,CASRPGEDFTSSF,TGTGCCAGCAGACCAGGGGAGGACTTCACCAGTAGCTTC
TRBD2,TRBV9,-,TRBJ2-1,CASSYISGSPYNEQFF,TGTGCCAGCAGCTATATTAGCGGGAGTCCCTACAATGAGCAGTTCTTC
-,TRBV5-1,-,TRBJ1-2,CASSSRTPTNYGYTF,TGCGCCAGCAGCTCTAGGACACCCACTAACTATGGCTACACCTTC